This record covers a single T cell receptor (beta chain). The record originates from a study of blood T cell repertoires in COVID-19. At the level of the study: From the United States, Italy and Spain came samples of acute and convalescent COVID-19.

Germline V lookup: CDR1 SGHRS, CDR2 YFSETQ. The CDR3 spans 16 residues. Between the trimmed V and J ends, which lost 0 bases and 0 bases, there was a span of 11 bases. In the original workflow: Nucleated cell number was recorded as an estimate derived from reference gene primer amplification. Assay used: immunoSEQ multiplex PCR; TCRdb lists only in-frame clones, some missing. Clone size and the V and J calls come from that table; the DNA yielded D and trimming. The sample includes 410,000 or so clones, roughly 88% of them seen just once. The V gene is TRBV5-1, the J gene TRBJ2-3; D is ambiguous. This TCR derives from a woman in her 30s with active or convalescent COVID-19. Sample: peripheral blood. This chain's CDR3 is CASSLEMMTSTDTQYF. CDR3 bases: TGCGCCAGCAGCTTGGAAATGATGACTAGCACAGATACGCAGTATTTT.